Sequencing of this TCR beta chain was carried out in a study of cytomegalovirus exposure and HLA in healthy donors. Study results and limitations: A later analysis associated approximately 17,000 TCR beta sequences with HLA alleles at a 0.05 false discovery rate. TRBV6-2, TRBV6-3 and some other V segments were excluded as indistinguishable.

On this clone: Its antigen is as yet unknown.

Primers: 60 Vbeta forward and 13 Jbeta reverse. Using immunoSEQ multiplex PCR, the repertoire was profiled, and TCRdb retains in-frame clones only, with some absent. The table counts approximately 61,000 clones; around 2.1% lies in the top ten. With 6 bases removed from V and 9 bases from J, the gap between germline ends came to 12 bases. CDR3 size: 12 residues. Germline CDR1 is SNHLY and CDR2 is FYNNEI. What was sequenced was PBMCs. This TCR came from a young woman in good health and CMV-seronegative. This chain joins TRBV2 and TRBJ1-5; D perhaps matches TRBD1 (5 bases). CDR3 bases: TGTGCCAGCAGCGGGGGTTCAGGGCCCCAGCATTTT. Translating it yields CASSGGSGPQHF. Variable domain in full (rest from reference TRBV2 and TRBJ1-5): EPEVTQTPSHQVTQMGQEVILRCVPISNHLYFYWYRQILGQKVEFLVSFYNNEISEKSEIFDDQFSVERPDGSNFTLKIRSTKLEDSAMYFCASSGGSGPQHFGDGTRLSIL.